The source of this TCR beta chain is a study of regulatory T cells in long-lasting Graves disease. Study conclusions and caveats: Whereas approximately 950 public clonotypes were shared by new patients, persistent patients shared more, at roughly 3,000. Patients with persistent Graves' had lower TCR diversity than newly diagnosed patients.

Through Arm-PCR of CDR3 regions and iRepertoire HTBI primers, TCR beta libraries were built. MiXCR, run by TCRdb on the multiplex PCR reads, gives a single entry per CDR3 protein. The data show 550,000 or so distinct CDR3 sequences, 9.5% to 15% seen once. Only a few counts were recorded for this clonotype. The antigen is unknown. The time point is: newly diagnosed GD, antithyroid drugs for less than 3 months. PBMC-extracted RNA yielded the TCR library. V shed 5 bases and J 8 bases; nucleotides not matched to a gene: 16. Germline lookup yields CDR1 MNHNS and CDR2 SASEGT. The CDR3 length is 16 residues. This sample also belongs to another study, concerning T cells in Graves' hyperthyroidism and ophthalmopathy. From that paper: Researchers ran a first-round RT-PCR on the TCR CDR3 using the HTBI primer set.

This chain uses TRBV6-1 with TRBJ1-2; 8 bases match TRBD1. The sample consisted of peripheral blood mononuclear cells (PBMCs), taken at new diagnosis, from a patient treated with antithyroid drugs. The receptor was isolated from a woman in her 30s with Graves disease. The CDR3 DNA is TGTGCCAGCAGTACCCAGGGACAGGTGGGAATTGCAGGCTACACCTTC. This codes for CASSTQGQVGIAGYTF.